This TCR beta chain was found in a study of T cells after yellow fever vaccination. By 5'RACE template switching, TCR cDNA was produced, with a universal primer site and UMIs added in the process. TCRdb re-called the 5' RACE reads through MiXCR, storing one row per CDR3 protein. In the table there are just under 600,000 distinct CDR3 sequences, roughly 13% of which are singletons. A few counts support this clonotype. The source is a young man who received the YFV17D yellow fever vaccine. The sample in question was PBMCs, obtained on the day of the yellow fever booster vaccination.

CDR3 region: CATSRAYNEQFF. The CDR3 nucleotides are TGTGCCACCAGTAGGGCCTACAATGAGCAGTTCTTC. This chain uses TRBV24-1 with TRBJ2-1; D uncertain. Trimming shortened V by 6 bases and J by 2 bases, and 4 bases separated the two germline ends. The germline CDR1 and CDR2 sequences are KGHDR and SFDVKD. This CDR3 is 12 amino acids long.